Shown below are 18 T cell receptor beta chains from a single sample sequenced in a study of spatial heterogeneity in lung cancer. TCRdb processed the 5' RACE reads anew with MiXCR; each CDR3 protein has one entry. The table shows 35,000 to 50,000 distinct CDR3 sequences, with approximately 22% occurring only once. Time point of the sample: blood at routine non-recurrence follow-up after resection. The material sequenced was PBMCs, taken at follow-up. These receptor sequences come from a female donor with early-stage non-small cell lung cancer.

A few counts support this clonotype. The genes are TRBV28 and TRBJ2-5, with D possibly matching TRBD1 (6 bases). The V end was cut by 5 bases, the J end by 4 bases, with 14 bases between. This CDR3 is 14 amino acids long. Germline CDR1 MDHEN, CDR2 SYDVKM. DNA of the CDR3: TGTGCCAGCAGTACCCCACAGGGTTCAGAGACCCAGTACTTC. It is translated as CASSTPQGSETQYF.

This clonotype has at least ten counts. V is TRBV7-2 and J is TRBJ2-6; the D gene is possibly TRBD2 (5 bases). Germline V gives CDR1 SGHTA, CDR2 FQGNSA. This CDR3 contains 13 residues. V was cut by 9 bases and J by 3 bases, with 9 bases left in between. The CDR3 region has the DNA TGTGCCAGTGGGAGAAGTGGGGCCAACGTCCTGACTTTC. Protein sequence: CASGRSGANVLTF. Full variable domain (missing parts from reference TRBV7-2 and TRBJ2-6): GAGVSQSPSNKVTEKGKDVELRCDPISGHTALYWYRQSLGQGLEFLIYFQGNSAPDKSGLPSDRFSAERTGGSVSTLTIQRTQQEDSAVYLCASGRSGANVLTFGAGSRLTVL.

This chain joins TRBV3-1 and TRBJ1-4; D is undetermined. The CDR3 contains 15 residues. The germline V and J ends were trimmed by 3 bases and 7 bases, with 15 bases remaining between them. Looked up from germline, CDR1 is LGHDT and CDR2 is YNNKEL (reference sequence). As DNA, the CDR3 is TGTGCCAGCAGCCAGAGGGCAGCGTGGGGTGAAAAACTGTTTTTT. Its protein is CASSQRAAWGEKLFF. Looking up the rest from reference TRBV3-1 and TRBJ1-4 gives the full variable domain: DTAVSQTPKYLVTQMGNDKSIKCEQNLGHDTMYWYKQDSKKFLKIMFSYNNKELIINETVPNRFSPKSPDKAHLNLHINSLELGDSAVYFCASSQRAAWGEKLFFGSGTQLSVL.

The V call is TRBV20-1, the J call TRBJ2-5; no clear D gene. Per the germline V gene, CDR1 is DFQATT and CDR2 is SNEGSKA (reference sequence). CDR3 length: 12 amino acids. The V gene lost 5 bases and the J gene lost 2 bases, with 9 bases spanning the gap. Here the CDR3 DNA reads TGCAGTGCTTGGAAAAATCAAGAGACCCAGTACTTC. Protein: CSAWKNQETQYF.

Many counts were recorded for this clonotype. V is TRBV5-1 and J is TRBJ1-2, with 8 bases identical to TRBD1. The trim removed 1 base at V and 8 bases at J, leaving 10 bases unmatched. The germline V gene encodes CDR1 SGHRS and CDR2 YFSETQ. The CDR3 runs 15 residues. CDR3: CASSLSGQGTEGYTF. The CDR3 DNA is TGCGCCAGCAGCTTGAGCGGACAGGGCACGGAAGGCTACACCTTC.

The chain has TRBV5-1 and TRBJ2-1, with TRBD2 matching over 8 bases. Germline V gives CDR1 SGHRS, CDR2 YFSETQ. This CDR3 comprises 17 residues. V was pared by 0 bases and J by 7 bases, with 12 bases of the junction left unmatched. The CDR3 here is CASSLVLAGGMGNEQFF. The CDR3 DNA sequence: TGCGCCAGCAGCTTGGTTCTCGCGGGAGGCATGGGAAATGAGCAGTTCTTC.

This clonotype was seen repeatedly, ten times or more. The gene calls are TRBV7-6 and TRBJ2-3; D is unclear. Germline-derived CDR1 and CDR2 are SGHVS and FNYEAQ. The V gene lost 5 bases and the J gene lost 4 bases, with 13 bases spanning the gap. The CDR3 runs to 14 residues. The CDR3 is CASSTPGPPDTQYF. DNA of the CDR3: TGTGCCAGCAGCACCCCGGGTCCCCCAGATACGCAGTATTTT.

On this clonotype: This may be a read error, as it is one base from a much larger clone. The V and J genes are TRBV11-2 and TRBJ1-2; D not certain. The CDR3 length is 15 residues. The germline gives CDR1 SGHAT, CDR2 FQNNGV. Trimming removed 5 bases from V and 4 bases from J, with 17 bases in between. The CDR3, as DNA: TGTGCCAGCAGCACGCGCCTACAGAATATCTATGGCTACACCTTC. Its translation is CASSTRLQNIYGYTF.

This clonotype turned up a few times. This chain joins TRBV7-2 and TRBJ1-2; D unclear. Deletions cut 1 base from V and 4 bases from J, with 4 bases between. The germline V gene has CDR1 SGHTA and CDR2 FQGNSA. The CDR3 loop spans 12 amino acids. The CDR3 reads CASSLDGYGYTF. The CDR3 DNA reads TGTGCCAGCAGCTTAGATGGCTATGGCTACACCTTC.

In this sample, this clonotype turned up a few times. The chain has TRBV28 and TRBJ2-7, with TRBD1 matching 10 bases. This CDR3 contains 12 residues. After removal of 11 bases from V and 3 bases from J, the junction contained 4 bases not matched to a gene. Germline-derived CDR1 and CDR2 are MDHEN and SYDVKM. The CDR3 nucleotides read TGTGCCTCCGGGACAGGGGACTACGAGCAGTACGTC. This translates into CASGTGDYEQYV.

V and J are TRBV9 and TRBJ2-1, with 9 bases lining up with TRBD2. The trim removed 3 bases at V and 1 base at J, leaving 2 bases unmatched. Germline lookup yields CDR1 SGDLS and CDR2 YYNGEE. This CDR3 is built from 15 residues. The CDR3 sequence is CASSETSGSYNEQFF. As DNA, the CDR3 is TGTGCCAGCAGCGAGACTAGCGGATCCTACAATGAGCAGTTCTTC.

The chain links TRBV3-1 to TRBJ2-7; no firm D call. The length of the CDR3 is 12 residues. CDR1 and CDR2 from the germline V gene are LGHDT and YNNKEL (reference sequence). V lost 1 base and J 1 base, leaving 2 bases between the germline ends. CDR3 sequence (DNA): TGTGCCAGCAGCCAAGGGTCCTACGAGCAGTACGTC. Translated, it gives CASSQGSYEQYV.

With regard to this clonotype: This may be a read error, as it is one base from a much larger clone. This chain connects TRBV6-1 to TRBJ2-5; unclear D gene. CDR3 length: 14 residues. Germline CDR1 MNHNS, CDR2 SASEGT. The CDR3: CASSVGSPAETRYF. CDR3 DNA sequence: TGTGCCAGCAGTGTGGGTAGCCCTGCGGAGACCCGGTACTTC.

This clonotype was counted many times. J is TRBJ2-5 and V is TRBV6-6; D is unclear. V dropped 11 bases and J dropped 0 bases, with 16 bases sitting between them. The CDR3 is 14 amino acids. CDR1 is MNHNY, CDR2 SVGAGI, per germline (reference sequence). Here the CDR3 reads CASTRAAYQETQYF. For the CDR3, the DNA is TGTGCCTCCACCCGGGCAGCCTACCAAGAGACCCAGTACTTC.

The chain's CDR3 is CSARDPRTGIYEQYV. The CDR3 DNA follows: TGCAGTGCTAGAGATCCGCGGACAGGGATATACGAGCAGTACGTC. This rearrangement joins TRBV20-1 to TRBJ2-7; TRBD1 matches at 8 bases. This CDR3 comprises 15 residues. The V segment lost 0 bases and the J segment 4 bases; nucleotides outside the gene matches: 8. Per germline, CDR1 DFQATT and CDR2 SNEGSKA (reference sequence).

This clonotype was picked up many times. The chain has TRBV7-9 and TRBJ2-3; D call uncertain. Germline loops: CDR1 SEHNR, CDR2 FQNEAQ (reference sequence). CDR3 length: 14 amino acids. V lost 5 bases and J lost 3, with 12 bases in between. CDR3 amino acids: CASSPVAVTDTQYF. In nucleotides, the CDR3 is TGTGCCAGCAGCCCAGTAGCAGTTACAGATACGCAGTATTTT.

This clonotype came up many times. The DNA of the CDR3 is TGCAGCGTAGAAATTCCAGGGGGCAACTATGGCTACACCTTC. Protein: CSVEIPGGNYGYTF. The chain links TRBV29-1 to TRBJ1-2, with 8 bases aligning to TRBD1. Germline CDR1 reads SQVTM; CDR2 reads ANQGSEA. The CDR3 sequence is 14 residues long. The V gene end was trimmed by 6 bases and the J gene end by 2 bases; junction bases not matched to a gene: 8.

The genes are TRBV9 and TRBJ1-6, with TRBD1 as a possible D gene (6 bases). V was trimmed by 2 bases and J by 8 bases, leaving 11 bases between them. The CDR3 totals 14 residues. CDR1 is SGDLS, CDR2 YYNGEE, per germline. DNA of the CDR3: TGTGCCAGCAGCGTTCAGGGGCTGGATTCACCCCTCCACTTT. Residues: CASSVQGLDSPLHF.